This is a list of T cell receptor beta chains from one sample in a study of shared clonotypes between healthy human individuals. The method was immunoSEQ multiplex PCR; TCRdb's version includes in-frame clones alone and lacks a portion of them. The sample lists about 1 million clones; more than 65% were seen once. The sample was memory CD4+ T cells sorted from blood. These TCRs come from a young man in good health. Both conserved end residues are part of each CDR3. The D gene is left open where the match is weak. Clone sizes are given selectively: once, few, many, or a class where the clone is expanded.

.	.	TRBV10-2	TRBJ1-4	TGCGCCACCGCCCGGGGGGGTGAAAAACTGTTTTTT	CATARGGEKLFF
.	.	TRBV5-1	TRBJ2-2	TGCGCCAGCAGCGCGAGGCAGGGGAGAAACACCGGGGAGCTGTTTTTT	CASSARQGRNTGELFF
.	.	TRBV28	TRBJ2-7	TGTGCCAGCAGTTTAAACGTTGGGGGGGAGCAGTACTTC	CASSLNVGGEQYF
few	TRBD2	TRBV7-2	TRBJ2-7	TGTGCCAGCAGCCTTACGGGAGGGCAGGGCTCCTACGAGCAGTACTTC	CASSLTGGQGSYEQYF
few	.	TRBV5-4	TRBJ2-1	TGTGCCAGCAGCCTCCCGGAGGGTCGCGAGCAGTTCTTC	CASSLPEGREQFF
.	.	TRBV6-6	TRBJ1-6	TGTGCCAGCAGCCGGTCAGGGTATCCCTATAATTCACCCCTCCACTTT	CASSRSGYPYNSPLHF
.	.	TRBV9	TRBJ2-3	TGTGCCAGCAACCATACTAGGGTCTGCACAGATACGCAGTATTTT	CASNHTRVCTDTQYF
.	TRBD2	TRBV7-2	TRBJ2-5	TGTGCCAGCAGCTACGGGACTAGCCCTAAGGCCCAGTACTTC	CASSYGTSPKAQYF
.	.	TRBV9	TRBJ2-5	TGTGCCAGCAGCGTAGATGGGGCGTACCAAGAGACCCAGTACTTC	CASSVDGAYQETQYF
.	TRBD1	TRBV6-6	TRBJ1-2	TGTGCCAGCAGTGTCGGGACAGGCTATGGCTACACCTTC	CASSVGTGYGYTF
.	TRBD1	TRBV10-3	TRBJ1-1	TGTGCCATCAGTGACGACAGGGGTGGGGAAGCTTTCTTT	CAISDDRGGEAFF
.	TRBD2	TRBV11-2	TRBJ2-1	TGTGCCAGCAGCTTAGATTTCCGCCTAGCGGGGTACAATGAGCAGTTCTTC	CASSLDFRLAGYNEQFF
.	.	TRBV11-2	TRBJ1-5	TGTGCCAGCAGCTTAGTGCCTCAGCCCCAGCATTTT	CASSLVPQPQHF
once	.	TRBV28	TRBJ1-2	TGTGCCAGCAGTTTATCAGGGAAGAGCTATGGCTACACCTTC	CASSLSGKSYGYTF
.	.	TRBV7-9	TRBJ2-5	TGTGCCAACAGGGCGGGAGAAGAGACCCAGTACTTC	CANRAGEETQYF
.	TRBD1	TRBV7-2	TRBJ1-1	TGTGCCAGCAGCGCCCGACAAGGACAGGGGGCTCGTGAAGCTTTCTTT	CASSARQGQGAREAFF
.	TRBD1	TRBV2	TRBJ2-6	TGTGCCAGCAGTCAACAGGGGGCAGCTGGGGCCAACGTCCTGACTTTC	CASSQQGAAGANVLTF
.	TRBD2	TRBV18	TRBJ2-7	TGTGCCAGCTCACCAGCGGGGGAGTCCTACGAGCAGTACTTC	CASSPAGESYEQYF